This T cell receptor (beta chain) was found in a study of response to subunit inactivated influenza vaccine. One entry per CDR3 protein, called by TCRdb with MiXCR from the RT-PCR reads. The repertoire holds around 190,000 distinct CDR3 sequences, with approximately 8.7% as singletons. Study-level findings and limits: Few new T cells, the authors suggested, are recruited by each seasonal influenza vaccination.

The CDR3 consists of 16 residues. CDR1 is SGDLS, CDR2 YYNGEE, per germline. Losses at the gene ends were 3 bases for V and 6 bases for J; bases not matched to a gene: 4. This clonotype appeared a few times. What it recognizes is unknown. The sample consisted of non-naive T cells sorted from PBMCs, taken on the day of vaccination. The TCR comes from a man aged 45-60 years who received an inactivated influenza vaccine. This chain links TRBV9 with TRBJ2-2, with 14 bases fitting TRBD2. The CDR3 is CASSGRLAGGPGELFF. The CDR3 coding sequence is TGTGCCAGCAGCGGAAGACTAGCGGGAGGGCCCGGGGAGCTGTTTTTT.